The rows below give T cell receptor beta chains drawn from one sample of a study of cytomegalovirus exposure and HLA in healthy donors. Sequenced by immunoSEQ multiplex PCR; TCRdb stores in-frame clones only, minus some. The data contain about 94,000 clones, more than 60% of them seen just once; the ten biggest clones take up 3.9%. The source material was PBMCs. These receptors were taken from a man aged 30 to 45 in good health and CMV-seronegative. CDR3s include the opening cysteine and the closing phenylalanine or tryptophan. The order of the fields is clone size, D gene, J gene, V gene, CDR3 protein, CDR3 DNA. A D gene is named only where the DNA matches it firmly. The listing skips clone size in some rows; elsewhere it reads once, few, many or a size class.

clone size: .
D gene: .
J gene: TRBJ2-1
V gene: TRBV14
CDR3 protein: CASSHRLVSYNEQFF
CDR3 DNA: TGTGCCAGCAGCCATAGGCTAGTCTCCTACAATGAGCAGTTCTTC

clone size: .
D gene: TRBD1
J gene: TRBJ2-1
V gene: TRBV4-1
CDR3 protein: CASSQGRGLFFSYNEQFF
CDR3 DNA: TGCGCCAGCAGCCAAGGCAGGGGGCTCTTTTTCTCCTACAATGAGCAGTTCTTC

clone size: few
D gene: .
J gene: TRBJ2-3
V gene: TRBV7-7
CDR3 protein: CASSLVRSSAQYF
CDR3 DNA: TGTGCTAGCAGCTTAGTTCGCAGTTCAGCGCAGTATTTT

clone size: once
D gene: TRBD2
J gene: TRBJ2-3
V gene: TRBV5-1
CDR3 protein: CASSLRASGETDTQYF
CDR3 DNA: TGCGCCAGCAGCTTGAGGGCTAGCGGGGAGACAGATACGCAGTATTTT

clone size: .
D gene: .
J gene: TRBJ1-6
V gene: TRBV10-3
CDR3 protein: CAISGQGPNSPLHF
CDR3 DNA: TGTGCCATCAGTGGGCAGGGCCCTAATTCACCCCTCCACTTT

clone size: .
D gene: TRBD1
J gene: TRBJ1-1
V gene: TRBV27
CDR3 protein: CASSITTGLVTEAFF
CDR3 DNA: TGTGCCAGCAGTATAACGACAGGGTTGGTCACTGAAGCTTTCTTT

clone size: .
D gene: .
J gene: TRBJ1-3
V gene: TRBV10-3
CDR3 protein: CTISEVQGNTIYF
CDR3 DNA: TGTACCATCAGTGAGGTACAGGGAAACACCATATATTTT

clone size: .
D gene: TRBD2
J gene: TRBJ2-1
V gene: TRBV5-1
CDR3 protein: CASSLAPSGMTYNEQFF
CDR3 DNA: TGCGCCAGCAGCTTGGCACCTAGCGGGATGACCTACAATGAGCAGTTCTTC

clone size: .
D gene: TRBD1
J gene: TRBJ1-3
V gene: TRBV11-2
CDR3 protein: CASSYSAGTGLGNTIYF
CDR3 DNA: TGTGCCAGCAGCTACAGTGCCGGGACAGGGCTTGGAAACACCATATATTTT

clone size: .
D gene: TRBD1
J gene: TRBJ1-5
V gene: TRBV18
CDR3 protein: CASSPGQGAAQPQHF
CDR3 DNA: TGTGCCAGCTCACCAGGACAGGGGGCTGCTCAGCCCCAGCATTTT

clone size: few
D gene: TRBD1
J gene: TRBJ2-5
V gene: TRBV7-3
CDR3 protein: CASSLRPGQVETQYF
CDR3 DNA: TGTGCCAGCAGCCTCCGACCGGGACAGGTGGAGACCCAGTACTTC

clone size: .
D gene: .
J gene: TRBJ1-3
V gene: TRBV7-2
CDR3 protein: CASSSRQVFSGNTIYF
CDR3 DNA: TGTGCCAGCAGCTCCCGACAGGTATTCTCTGGAAACACCATATATTTT

clone size: .
D gene: TRBD2
J gene: TRBJ2-7
V gene: TRBV5-1
CDR3 protein: CASKTSNYEQYF
CDR3 DNA: TGCGCCAGCAAGACTAGCAACTACGAGCAGTACTTC

clone size: .
D gene: TRBD1
J gene: TRBJ1-6
V gene: TRBV15
CDR3 protein: CATSLQGTNSPLHF
CDR3 DNA: TGTGCCACCAGTTTACAGGGGACCAATTCACCCCTCCACTTT

clone size: .
D gene: TRBD1
J gene: TRBJ1-6
V gene: TRBV5-4
CDR3 protein: CASSSGQVDSPLHF
CDR3 DNA: TGTGCCAGCAGCTCGGGACAGGTGGATTCACCCCTCCACTTT

clone size: .
D gene: .
J gene: TRBJ1-5
V gene: TRBV4-3
CDR3 protein: CASSQESGFGQPQHF
CDR3 DNA: TGCGCCAGCAGCCAAGAGTCCGGGTTTGGACAGCCCCAGCATTTT

clone size: .
D gene: TRBD2
J gene: TRBJ2-7
V gene: TRBV5-1
CDR3 protein: CASSLDSSGGYEQYF
CDR3 DNA: TGCGCCAGCAGCTTGGATAGTAGCGGGGGTTACGAGCAGTACTTC

clone size: .
D gene: TRBD2
J gene: TRBJ2-5
V gene: TRBV7-2
CDR3 protein: CASSLVRGGAETQYF
CDR3 DNA: TGTGCCAGCAGCTTAGTGCGCGGGGGGGCAGAGACCCAGTACTTC

clone size: few
D gene: .
J gene: TRBJ2-3
V gene: TRBV6-4
CDR3 protein: CASSYSVREPADTQYF
CDR3 DNA: TGTGCCAGCAGTTACTCGGTCCGTGAGCCGGCAGATACGCAGTATTTT

clone size: .
D gene: .
J gene: TRBJ1-2
V gene: TRBV7-3
CDR3 protein: CASSLRSDGNGYTF
CDR3 DNA: TGTGCCAGCAGCCTCCGTTCGGACGGGAATGGCTACACCTTC

clone size: .
D gene: TRBD2
J gene: TRBJ2-6
V gene: TRBV5-1
CDR3 protein: CASSLRATSGSEAGANVLTF
CDR3 DNA: TGCGCCAGCAGCTTGAGGGCGACTAGCGGGAGTGAAGCCGGGGCCAACGTCCTGACTTTC

clone size: few
D gene: TRBD1
J gene: TRBJ2-1
V gene: TRBV29-1
CDR3 protein: CSVAGGAGWSEQFF
CDR3 DNA: TGCAGCGTTGCAGGGGGCGCAGGATGGTCTGAGCAGTTCTTC

clone size: .
D gene: .
J gene: TRBJ2-7
V gene: TRBV5-1
CDR3 protein: CASSLGSRRGRDSQYF
CDR3 DNA: TGCGCCAGCAGCTTGGGTTCTCGAAGGGGGCGGGACTCCCAGTACTTC

clone size: .
D gene: .
J gene: TRBJ1-3
V gene: TRBV11-2
CDR3 protein: CASSHFSGNTIYF
CDR3 DNA: TGTGCCAGCAGTCATTTCTCTGGAAACACCATATATTTT

clone size: .
D gene: TRBD2
J gene: TRBJ2-1
V gene: TRBV5-1
CDR3 protein: CASSLRTSGNYNEQFF
CDR3 DNA: TGCGCCAGCAGCTTGCGGACTAGCGGGAACTACAATGAGCAGTTCTTC

clone size: few
D gene: TRBD2
J gene: TRBJ2-3
V gene: TRBV4-2
CDR3 protein: CASSQGGRSGGSTDTQYF
CDR3 DNA: TGTGCCAGCAGCCAAGGGGGTCGTAGCGGGGGGAGCACAGATACGCAGTATTTT

clone size: once
D gene: .
J gene: TRBJ2-3
V gene: TRBV10-2
CDR3 protein: CASSLKGPGPTDTQYF
CDR3 DNA: TGCGCCAGCAGTCTGAAGGGGCCGGGTCCCACAGATACGCAGTATTTT

clone size: few
D gene: TRBD1
J gene: TRBJ2-6
V gene: TRBV11-3
CDR3 protein: CASSQGGLGANVLTF
CDR3 DNA: TGTGCCAGCAGTCAAGGGGGCCTTGGGGCCAACGTCCTGACTTTC

clone size: few
D gene: TRBD2
J gene: TRBJ2-3
V gene: TRBV27
CDR3 protein: CASTAGEDTQYF
CDR3 DNA: TGTGCCAGCACGGCGGGGGAAGATACGCAGTATTTT

clone size: .
D gene: .
J gene: TRBJ2-5
V gene: TRBV5-4
CDR3 protein: CASSSIAEEQYF
CDR3 DNA: TGTGCCAGCAGCTCTATAGCTGAAGAGCAGTACTTC

clone size: .
D gene: .
J gene: TRBJ2-7
V gene: TRBV5-1
CDR3 protein: CASSPDISYEQYF
CDR3 DNA: TGCGCCAGCAGCCCGGACATCTCCTACGAGCAGTACTTC

clone size: .
D gene: TRBD2
J gene: TRBJ2-7
V gene: TRBV28
CDR3 protein: CASWGEGLYEQYF
CDR3 DNA: TGTGCCAGTTGGGGGGAGGGCCTCTACGAGCAGTACTTC

clone size: .
D gene: .
J gene: TRBJ2-7
V gene: TRBV11-3
CDR3 protein: CASSLENSTGRSYEQYF
CDR3 DNA: TGTGCCAGCAGCTTAGAAAATTCAACAGGCCGCTCCTACGAGCAGTACTTC

clone size: few
D gene: .
J gene: TRBJ1-1
V gene: TRBV19
CDR3 protein: CASSMVGSNTEAFF
CDR3 DNA: TGTGCCAGTAGTATGGTGGGCTCGAACACTGAAGCTTTCTTT

clone size: .
D gene: .
J gene: TRBJ2-7
V gene: TRBV5-4
CDR3 protein: CASSSRDTTYEQYF
CDR3 DNA: TGTGCCAGCAGCTCCCGGGACACTACCTACGAGCAGTACTTC

clone size: .
D gene: .
J gene: TRBJ2-2
V gene: TRBV28
CDR3 protein: CASIELNTGELFF
CDR3 DNA: TGTGCCAGCATCGAGCTGAACACCGGGGAGCTGTTTTTT

clone size: few
D gene: TRBD2
J gene: TRBJ2-1
V gene: TRBV28
CDR3 protein: CASSTQNPTSGRRGSYNEQFF
CDR3 DNA: TGTGCCAGCAGTACCCAAAACCCGACTAGCGGGAGGAGAGGCTCCTACAATGAGCAGTTCTTC

clone size: .
D gene: .
J gene: TRBJ2-5
V gene: TRBV7-8
CDR3 protein: CASSLAASSWETQYF
CDR3 DNA: TGTGCCAGCAGCTTAGCTGCTAGCTCGTGGGAGACCCAGTACTTC

clone size: .
D gene: TRBD1
J gene: TRBJ1-2
V gene: TRBV2
CDR3 protein: CASSGTGRGGYTF
CDR3 DNA: TGTGCCAGCAGTGGGACAGGGAGAGGTGGCTACACCTTC

clone size: .
D gene: .
J gene: TRBJ2-3
V gene: TRBV4-1
CDR3 protein: CASSPQRADTQYF
CDR3 DNA: TGCGCCAGCAGCCCCCAGCGAGCAGATACGCAGTATTTT

clone size: .
D gene: .
J gene: TRBJ1-2
V gene: TRBV10-3
CDR3 protein: CAISEPGTYGYTF
CDR3 DNA: TGTGCCATCAGTGAGCCGGGAACCTATGGCTACACCTTC

clone size: .
D gene: TRBD2
J gene: TRBJ2-7
V gene: TRBV5-1
CDR3 protein: CASSLSLTSGRLDEQYF
CDR3 DNA: TGCGCCAGCAGCTTGTCCTTGACTAGCGGGAGACTCGACGAGCAGTACTTC

clone size: .
D gene: .
J gene: TRBJ2-5
V gene: TRBV7-7
CDR3 protein: CASSSEQETQYF
CDR3 DNA: TGTGCTAGCAGCTCCGAGCAAGAGACCCAGTACTTC

clone size: .
D gene: .
J gene: TRBJ1-2
V gene: TRBV30
CDR3 protein: CAWSAGQSRGYTF
CDR3 DNA: TGTGCCTGGAGTGCCGGACAATCTCGTGGCTACACCTTC